The 5 T cell receptor beta chains below were found in one sample sequenced in a study of blood T cell repertoires in COVID-19. The assay was immunoSEQ multiplex PCR, and TCRdb's table has in-frame clones only and misses some. The profile shows a few hundred thousand clones, about 87% of them singletons. Sequenced: peripheral blood. These receptors were obtained from a woman aged 25 to 39 with COVID-19, enrolled during active disease.

The gene calls are TRBV19 and TRBJ2-2; D unresolved. There are 14 residues in the CDR3. Trimming removed 3 bases at V and 2 bases at J, with 7 bases between. The germline CDR1 and CDR2 sequences are LNHDA and SQIVND (reference sequence). CDR3 region: CASSISPNTGELFF. The CDR3 DNA reads TGTGCCAGTAGTATCAGTCCCAACACCGGGGAGCTGTTTTTT. Combining the CDR3 with reference TRBV19 and TRBJ2-2 gives the whole variable domain DGGITQSPKYLFRKEGQNVTLSCEQNLNHDAMYWYRQDPGQGLRLIYYSQIVNDFQKGDIAEGYSVSREKKESFPLTVTSAQKNPTAFYLCASSISPNTGELFFGEGSRLTVL.

V is TRBV10-3 and J is TRBJ2-1; the match to TRBD2 covers 13 bases. This CDR3 has 18 amino acids. Germline assignment: CDR1 ENHRY and CDR2 SYGVKD. The ends lost 3 bases at V and 1 base at J; junction bases unmatched: 6. Written as DNA, the CDR3 is TGTGCCATCAGTGAACTAGCGGGAGGGCCGGGATCCTACAATGAGCAGTTCTTC. Translation gives CAISELAGGPGSYNEQFF.

This clone was counted a single time. The J gene is TRBJ1-1, the V gene TRBV7-2; D may be TRBD1 (6 bases). The length of the CDR3 is 15 residues. The V end lost 5 bases, the J end lost 4 bases, and 17 bases lay between the germline ends. The germline gives CDR1 SGHTA, CDR2 FQGNSA. In DNA, the CDR3 is TGTGCCAGCAGCCCCGAGGGGGGGCAGAGCACTGAAGCTTTCTTT. This gives the protein CASSPEGGQSTEAFF.

The V call is TRBV7-2, the J call TRBJ2-7; D perhaps matches TRBD1 (5 bases). Germline assignment: CDR1 SGHTA and CDR2 FQGNSA. The V end was cut by 1 base, the J end by 2 bases, with 21 bases between. The CDR3 contains 18 residues. CDR3 region: CASSLEVLGRVFAYEQYF. CDR3 DNA sequence: TGTGCCAGCAGCTTAGAGGTTTTGGGCAGGGTTTTCGCCTACGAGCAGTACTTC.

Only one count was recorded for this clone. The V and J genes are TRBV19 and TRBJ1-5; D is ambiguous. CDR3 size: 13 residues. Germline-derived CDR1 and CDR2 are LNHDA and SQIVND (reference sequence). V was clipped by 2 bases and J by 7 bases, with 9 bases between them. The DNA for the CDR3 is TGTGCCAGTAGTATACAGGCGTACCAGCCCCAGCATTTT. Its translation is CASSIQAYQPQHF. The full variable domain, rest sourced from reference TRBV19 and TRBJ1-5, is DGGITQSPKYLFRKEGQNVTLSCEQNLNHDAMYWYRQDPGQGLRLIYYSQIVNDFQKGDIAEGYSVSREKKESFPLTVTSAQKNPTAFYLCASSIQAYQPQHFGDGTRLSIL.